Each of the 13 T cell receptor beta chains below was sequenced from the same sample in a study of blood T cell repertoires in COVID-19. The assay was immunoSEQ multiplex PCR, and TCRdb's table has in-frame clones only and misses some. The sample contains about 340,000 clones, around 83% of which appear only once. The specimen sequenced was peripheral blood. The source is a man younger than 45 with active or convalescent COVID-19.

A few counts support this clone. The rearrangement joins TRBV6-2 or TRBV6-3 to TRBJ2-1; no definite D call. The germline gives CDR1 MNHEY, CDR2 SVGEGT. This CDR3 spans 13 amino acids. Trimming took 6 bases from V and 5 from J, leaving 11 bases between them. CDR3 loop: CASSLELHNEQFF. The CDR3, as DNA: TGTGCCAGCAGCCTCGAGCTACACAATGAGCAGTTCTTC.

The chain carries TRBV24-1 and TRBJ2-1; TRBD1 aligns across 9 bases. J lost 7 bases, V lost 0 bases, and 12 bases had no gene match. Looked up from germline, CDR1 is KGHDR and CDR2 is SFDVKD. The CDR3 extends over 18 amino acids. The CDR3 here is CATSDLVLGTGRMNEQFF. In nucleotides, the CDR3 is TGTGCCACCAGTGATTTGGTTCTCGGGACAGGGCGCATGAATGAGCAGTTCTTC.

This chain links TRBV5-1 with TRBJ2-5; the D gene is possibly TRBD1 (5 bases). Trimming shortened V by 3 bases and J by 5 bases, and 17 bases separated the two germline ends. Germline assignment: CDR1 SGHRS and CDR2 YFSETQ. This CDR3 is built from 15 residues. The CDR3 loop is CASSSLGASLETQYF. CDR3 sequence (DNA): TGCGCCAGCAGCTCCCTAGGGGCATCTTTGGAGACCCAGTACTTC.

V and J are TRBV12-5 and TRBJ1-5, with D hard to call. Germline CDR1 is LGHNT and CDR2 is FRNRAP. Trimming removed 7 bases from V and 2 bases from J, with 9 bases in between. This CDR3 has 13 amino acids. The CDR3 nucleotides read TGTGCTAGTGCCGTACATGGCAATCAGCCCCAGCATTTT. Its translation: CASAVHGNQPQHF.

The gene calls are TRBV11-3 and TRBJ2-2; the D is unclear. V was trimmed by 2 bases and J by 1 base, leaving 8 bases between them. This CDR3 region has 15 residues. Germline V gene sequence: CDR1 SGHNT, CDR2 YENEEA. The CDR3 sequence: CASSLSQVNTGELFF. The DNA of the CDR3 is TGTGCCAGCAGCTTAAGCCAGGTGAACACCGGGGAGCTGTTTTTT.

This clone was seen only a few times. The chain uses TRBV4-3 and TRBJ2-2; the match to TRBD1 covers 8 bases. This CDR3 has 13 amino acids. The germline V gene encodes CDR1 LGHNA and CDR2 YSLEER. The J segment lost 6 bases and the V segment lost 3 bases, leaving 0 bases of the junction unmatched. The CDR3 protein is CASSQDRAGELFF. CDR3 sequence (DNA): TGCGCCAGCAGCCAGGACAGGGCCGGGGAGCTGTTTTTT.

J is TRBJ1-1 and V is TRBV30, with D maybe TRBD1 (6 bases). The length of the CDR3 is 14 residues. Germline V gives CDR1 GTSNPN, CDR2 SVGIG (reference sequence). Trimming took 3 bases from V and 1 from J, leaving 12 bases between them. The CDR3 spells CAWSPDRKNTEAFF. The CDR3 region has the DNA TGTGCCTGGAGCCCCGACAGGAAGAACACTGAAGCTTTCTTT.

This rearrangement joins TRBV24-1 to TRBJ2-5; 11 bases line up with TRBD1. This CDR3 has 17 amino acids. The junction had 7 bases not matched to a gene; V was cut back by 4 bases and J by 1 base. Germline CDR1 reads KGHDR; CDR2 reads SFDVKD. Written as DNA, the CDR3 is TGTGCCACCAGTGACCCGACGGACAGGGGGCTCCAAGAGACCCAGTACTTC. Encoded protein: CATSDPTDRGLQETQYF.

In this sample, this clone turned up once. The chain links TRBV28 to TRBJ1-2; D gene unclear. The germline V gene encodes CDR1 MDHEN and CDR2 SYDVKM. V was cut by 2 bases and J by 6 bases, with 10 bases left in between. This CDR3 region has 13 residues. The CDR3 DNA reads TGTGCCAGCAGTTTACCCGCACGGGATGGCTACACCTTC. This sequence encodes CASSLPARDGYTF.

The rearrangement joins TRBV24-1 to TRBJ1-2; TRBD1 agrees at 9 bases. This CDR3 region has 17 residues. With 3 bases clipped from V and 7 bases from J, the junction kept 14 bases outside the gene matches. The germline V gene has CDR1 KGHDR and CDR2 SFDVKD. Written as DNA, the CDR3 is TGTGCCACCAGTGATCCCGGACAGGGGCTCTCATCTATTGGCTACACCTTC. This translates into CATSDPGQGLSSIGYTF.

The V gene is TRBV5-1, the J gene TRBJ1-1; 8 bases are shared with TRBD1. From germline, CDR1 is SGHRS and CDR2 YFSETQ. CDR3 length: 14 amino acids. The V and J ends lost 3 bases and 1 base, in that order; junction bases with no gene match: 2. The CDR3 coding sequence is TGCGCCAGCAGCTCACAGGGGGGGAACACTGAAGCTTTCTTT. Amino acid sequence: CASSSQGGNTEAFF.

The chain carries TRBV7-3 and TRBJ2-1, with 8 bases matching TRBD2. CDR1 is SGHTA and CDR2 is FQGTGA in the germline V gene. CDR3 length: 18 amino acids. Trimming at V came to 5 bases and at J to 0 bases, leaving 12 bases not matched to a gene. The CDR3, as DNA: TGTGCCAGCAGCCGCGTCCATAGCGGGAAATTCTCCTACAATGAGCAGTTCTTC. Translation gives CASSRVHSGKFSYNEQFF.

This chain connects TRBV6-2 or TRBV6-3 to TRBJ2-7; the match to TRBD1 covers 7 bases. The CDR3 covers 13 residues. The V and J ends lost 2 bases and 4 bases, in that order; junction bases with no gene match: 2. CDR1 and CDR2 (germline): MNHEY, SVGEGT. This CDR3 is CASSYGTVYEQYF. In DNA form, the CDR3 reads TGTGCCAGCAGTTACGGGACAGTGTACGAGCAGTACTTC.